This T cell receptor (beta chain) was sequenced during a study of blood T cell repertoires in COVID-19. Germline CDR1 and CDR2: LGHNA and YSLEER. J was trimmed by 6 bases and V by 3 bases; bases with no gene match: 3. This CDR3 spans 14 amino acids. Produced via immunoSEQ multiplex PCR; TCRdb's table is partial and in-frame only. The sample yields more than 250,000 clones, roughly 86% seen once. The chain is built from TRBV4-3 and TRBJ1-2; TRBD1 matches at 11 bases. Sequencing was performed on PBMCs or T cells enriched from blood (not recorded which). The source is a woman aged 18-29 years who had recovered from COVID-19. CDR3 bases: TGCGCCAGCAGCCAGGGACAGGGGGTTGATGGCTACACCTTC. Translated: CASSQGQGVDGYTF.